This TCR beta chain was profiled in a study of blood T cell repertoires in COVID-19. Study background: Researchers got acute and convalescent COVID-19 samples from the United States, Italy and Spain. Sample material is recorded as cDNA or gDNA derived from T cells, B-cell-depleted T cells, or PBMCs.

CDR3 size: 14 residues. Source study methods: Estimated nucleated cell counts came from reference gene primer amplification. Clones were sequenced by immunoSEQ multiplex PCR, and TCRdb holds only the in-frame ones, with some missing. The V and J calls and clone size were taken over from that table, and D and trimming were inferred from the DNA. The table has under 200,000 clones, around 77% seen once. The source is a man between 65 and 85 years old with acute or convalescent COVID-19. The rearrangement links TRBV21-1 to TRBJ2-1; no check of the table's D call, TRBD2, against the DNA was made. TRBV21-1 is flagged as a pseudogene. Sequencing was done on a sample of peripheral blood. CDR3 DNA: TGTGCCAGCAGCAAAGGGGGGGGAGCCAATGAGCAGTTCTTC. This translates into CASSKGGGANEQFF.